Detailed here is one TCR beta chain. V lost 6 bases and J lost 8; bases outside the gene matches: 9. The CDR3 consists of 15 residues. Germline assignment: CDR1 SNHLY and CDR2 FYNNEI. The data were obtained in a study of blood T cell repertoires in COVID-19. Assay: immunoSEQ multiplex PCR; the TCRdb copy retains only in-frame clones and omits some. Of about 320,000 clones listed, nearly 90% were seen once; the top ten hold approximately 12%. The sequence was collected from a woman in her 30s with COVID-19, enrolled during active disease. Sequencing input: peripheral blood. The rearrangement uses TRBV2 and TRBJ2-1; 11 bases line up with TRBD2. The CDR3 region has the DNA TGTGCCAGCAGCCTACCGACTAGCGGGGTCTATGAGCAGTTCTTC. Amino acid sequence: CASSLPTSGVYEQFF.